This T cell receptor (beta chain) comes out of a study of blood T cell repertoires in COVID-19 (dated by TCRdb to 2018 to 2020). General notes on the study: Samples from collaborators originated in the United States, Italy and Spain and spanned both the acute and convalescent phases of COVID-19. The repertoires were released in a freely available public database meant as a resource for research on the immune response to SARS-CoV-2. Sample metadata almost always included a de-identified subject ID, COVID-19 status, age in years and sex. The samples were drawn from two sources: the first 160 participants of the ongoing ImmuneRACE study, and 1,254 subjects contributed by 6 global collaborators. The material from the prospective study consisted of cDNA or gDNA derived from T cells, B-cell-depleted T cells, or PBMCs. Subjects who had been exposed to COVID-19, were actively infected with it, or had recovered from it provided the deeply sampled blood TCRbeta repertoires that made up the dataset. Where HLA class I and class II types were available, the types were taken from metadata supplied by the sample provider, not from assay-based typing. Findings and caveats that apply to the study as a whole: The quantity of clinical and demographic metadata differed by source and by participant and was supplied without curation.

Each collaborating institution followed its own protocols to collect whole blood in K2EDTA tubes. For TCRbeta analysis, collaborators shipped samples as frozen whole blood, isolated PBMCs, or DNA extracted from either of those sample types. TCRbeta CDR3 regions were amplified from genomic DNA by means of the immunoSEQ Assay, a bias-controlled multiplex PCR. The study's processing was this. The number of nucleated cells in each sample was estimated by amplification of reference gene primers within the assay. To quantify the absolute abundance of each unique TCRbeta CDR3 rearrangement, sequence reads were collapsed and filtered. For each sample, productive Simpson clonality was calculated as the square root of Simpson's diversity index over productive rearrangements. TCRdb limited this immuneACCESS table to in-frame rearrangements with V and J called. A share of clones is missing; checked studies link under half to unresolved V genes, and the rest is unexplained. The DNA gave D and trimming, while V, J and clone size come from that table. The sample records fewer than 100,000 clones, approximately 90% of which are singletons. Jointly, the top ten make up roughly 0.72% of the sample.

From cysteine to phenylalanine, the CDR3 is 15 amino acids long. CDR3 DNA is the only sequence kept; it has 45 bases, read in frame from the first base. From the germline V gene (reference sequence), CDR1 is LNHDA and CDR2 is SQIVND. V and J are trimmed by 4 bases and 7 bases, and the gene matches miss 9 bases of the junction. In the case of this clone: Its target antigen remains unknown. One base away there is no much larger clone; base qualities are not given.

The chain is made from TRBV19 and TRBJ2-3; TRBD1 matches 9 bases in the middle. The source of this sequence is a woman of 80 years or more with acute or convalescent COVID-19. The sample was peripheral blood. The CDR3 protein: CASSNPGTGFNTQYF. The nucleotide sequence reads TGTGCCAGTAGTAACCCCGGGACAGGGTTCAATACGCAGTATTTT.